The 8 T cell receptor beta chains below come from one sample, sequenced in a study of blood T cell repertoires in COVID-19. Clones were sequenced by immunoSEQ multiplex PCR, and TCRdb holds only the in-frame ones, with some missing. The data show some 99,000 clones, over 80% seen once. Sequenced material: peripheral blood. The receptors derive from a woman aged 55-75 years with acute or convalescent COVID-19.

The chain combines TRBV27 with TRBJ1-6, with D possibly being TRBD1 (5 bases). CDR3 length: 15 amino acids. The ends were cut back, 6 bases at V and 10 bases at J, with 19 bases in the middle. Germline V gives CDR1 MNHEY, CDR2 SMNVEV (reference sequence). The CDR3 loop reads CASRRPGRGRSPLHF. CDR3 bases: TGTGCCAGCAGGCGGCCCGGGCGGGGACGATCACCCCTCCACTTT.

The chain is built from TRBV7-8 and TRBJ1-3, with 7 bases matching TRBD1. Per germline, CDR1 SGHVS and CDR2 FQNEAQ. V was pared by 5 bases and J by 0 bases, with 4 bases of the junction left unmatched. CDR3 length equals 15 residues. The chain's CDR3 is CASSPGGGSGNTIYF. The CDR3 DNA follows: TGTGCCAGCAGCCCAGGGGGTGGCTCTGGAAACACCATATATTTT.

The chain joins TRBV10-3 to TRBJ2-7; 8 nucleotides align to TRBD1. This CDR3 spans 15 amino acids. J lost 3 bases, V lost 4 bases, and 8 bases had no gene match. Per germline, CDR1 ENHRY and CDR2 SYGVKD. The CDR3 sequence: CAISGPGQGLYEQYF. The CDR3 DNA follows: TGTGCCATCAGTGGGCCTGGACAGGGTCTCTACGAGCAGTACTTC.

The V gene is TRBV28, the J gene TRBJ2-3; 10 bases fit TRBD1. V lost 10 bases and J lost 5; bases outside the gene matches: 3. The CDR3 has 12 amino acids. Germline V gene data show CDR1 as MDHEN and CDR2 as SYDVKM. The CDR3 DNA reads as TGTGCCACCGGGACAGGGGTAGATACGCAGTATTTT. It yields the protein CATGTGVDTQYF.

This chain's CDR3 is CSVGPDSVTDTQYF. Here the CDR3 DNA reads TGCAGCGTTGGCCCGGACTCTGTCACAGATACGCAGTATTTT. The gene calls are TRBV29-1 and TRBJ2-3; D may be TRBD2 (5 bases). The V end lost 4 bases, the J end lost 2 bases, and 13 bases lay between the germline ends. Germline V gene lookup returns CDR1 SQVTM and CDR2 ANQGSEA. The CDR3 is made up of 14 amino acids.

This chain joins TRBV24-1 and TRBJ1-5; 9 bases align to TRBD1. Germline CDR1 reads KGHDR; CDR2 reads SFDVKD. This CDR3 is 15 amino acids long. Germline trimming cut 3 bases from V and 6 bases from J; bases unmatched to any gene: 5. The CDR3 DNA is TGTGCCACCAGTGATCGGACAGGGGTCGGTCAGCCCCAGCATTTT. Translated: CATSDRTGVGQPQHF.

This clone showed up just a few times. The chain is built from TRBV11-2 and TRBJ2-5; D perhaps matches TRBD1 (5 bases). The ends were cut back, 2 bases at V and 3 bases at J, with 19 bases in the middle. CDR1 and CDR2 from the germline V gene are SGHAT and FQNNGV. The CDR3 is 17 amino acids. Here the CDR3 reads CASSLIGHLDMKETQYF. In nucleotides, the CDR3 is TGTGCCAGCAGCTTAATCGGACACTTGGATATGAAAGAGACCCAGTACTTC. The full variable domain, rest sourced from reference TRBV11-2 and TRBJ2-5, is EAGVAQSPRYKIIEKRQSVAFWCNPISGHATLYWYQQILGQGPKLLIQFQNNGVVDDSQLPKDRFSAERLKGVDSTLKIQPAKLEDSAVYLCASSLIGHLDMKETQYFGPGTRLLVL.

This clone appeared a single time. This chain uses TRBV19 with TRBJ1-5, with a weak D call TRBD1 (5 bases). The germline V gene encodes CDR1 LNHDA and CDR2 SQIVND (reference sequence). CDR3 size: 15 residues. V was clipped by 3 bases and J by 9 bases, with 18 bases between them. The CDR3, as DNA: TGTGCCAGTAGTATGGACATTCCTTACCCCATGCCCCAGCATTTT. It is translated as CASSMDIPYPMPQHF.